This entry is about one T cell receptor (beta chain). The clone's antigen remains unknown. No base quality values were provided; no much bigger clone lies one nucleotide off. Germline trimming amounts to 6 bases on V and 2 bases on J, with 7 as the count of junction bases outside the gene matches. The CDR3 goes from the cysteine to the phenylalanine over 15 residues. Left in the record is the CDR3 DNA by itself, 45 bases read in frame from the first base. In the germline V gene, CDR1 corresponds to MRHNA and CDR2 to SNTAGT. Patients were selected on the basis of adequate residual fresh-frozen tumor tissue and more than two years of available survival data. Although molecular status otherwise differed among the glioblastoma patients, no patient had an isocitrate dehydrogenase mutation. PBMC were collected before vaccination, two weeks after the third vaccination, and at tumor progression if tumor progression occurred. The Qiagen DNeasy Blood extraction Kit was used to extract genomic DNA.

The data were taken from a study of glioma-infiltrating T cells after dendritic cell vaccination (dated by TCRdb to between 2015 and 2016). At the level of the whole study: The cohort included approximately 15 glioblastoma patients drawn from Phase I and II dendritic cell vaccination trials, of whom 9 were newly diagnosed and 6 had recurrent disease. Between about 2003 and 2013, patients were given autologous tumor lysate-pulsed dendritic cell vaccination. To make the vaccine, monocyte-derived dendritic cells were cultured for six to eight days with IL-4 and GM-CSF and then pulsed overnight with autologous tumor lysate. Each patient got three intradermal injections of the dendritic cell vaccine, spaced at biweekly intervals, in the arm below the axilla. Deep sequencing of TCR beta CDR3 regions was used to quantify tumor-infiltrating lymphocyte content and compare tumor and blood repertoires in dendritic cell-vaccinated glioblastoma patients. Survival after dendritic cell vaccination was correlated with TCR sequencing metrics, including TIL content and tumor-blood repertoire overlap. Overall results and qualifications from the work: The cohort was small and heterogeneous, with few patients having full blood and tumor sets and even fewer initial-recurrent tumor pairs. Higher estimated pretreatment TIL content predicted longer time to progression and overall survival after dendritic cell vaccination. The three-group TCR overlap response model was characterized as speculative, and prospective validation of the model was stated to be required. TCR clonality showed no direct relationship with survival, which suggests that a diverse polyclonal response may be important.

TCRB CDR3 regions were amplified from about 2 ug genomic DNA, or all available DNA if less, using the immunoSEQ assay. For multiplex PCR, 60 forward primers for TCR V beta segments and 13 reverse primers for J beta segments were used. To estimate the number of reads per starting template, synthetic control templates were added to each sample at limiting dilution. The Illumina HiSeq System generated sequencing reads of 87 bp. The authors' analysis ran thus. PCR and sequencing errors were removed by merging closely related sequences with a nearest neighbor algorithm. TCR overlap was defined as the percentage of unique tumor TCR beta sequences that were also found in the peripheral blood of the same patient. TCRdb provides this immuneACCESS table in a form limited to in-frame rearrangements. Some clones are lacking; in checked studies, under half of them reflect an unresolved V gene, and why the rest are absent is not known. The D gene and trimming were derived from the DNA, and the V and J assignments and clone size from that table. The sample table contains over 55,000 clones; only one count was recorded for under 90% of them. The leading ten clones occupy 7.9% of the sample.

Sequencing was performed on blood, taken before dendritic cell vaccination. The TCR was taken from a human donor with glioblastoma. The chain is encoded by TRBV6-4 joined to TRBJ2-3; TRBD2 fits 8 bases in the junction. The CDR3 protein: CASSRAGADTDTQYF. The DNA sequence is TGTGCCAGCAGCAGAGCGGGGGCGGACACAGATACGCAGTATTTT.